This TCR beta chain was sequenced for a study of T cells in Graves' hyperthyroidism and ophthalmopathy (dated by TCRdb to the late 2010s). About the full investigation: To identify distinguishing TCR V-J signatures, a discovery cohort of some 100 patients was used, comprising some 45 with Graves' ophthalmopathy and about 59 with stable Graves' hyperthyroidism. The paper describes TCR Vbeta CDR3 sequencing of some 130 peripheral blood samples, made up of around 41 ophthalmopathy patients, roughly 75 hyperthyroidism patients and roughly 17 progressor patients. The study also compared thyroid tissue and blood T-cell repertoires from 6 or 7 Graves' hyperthyroidism patients. Once sampling was done, hyperthyroidism patients were given methimazole at a starting dose of 30 mg daily, whereas ophthalmopathy patients were given high-dose intravenous methylprednisolone. An independent validation cohort of under 20 hyperthyroidism patients and approximately 16 patients who later progressed to ophthalmopathy tested prospective prediction of ophthalmopathy. The 75 to 100 discovery patients were randomly divided into training and test sets at a 7:3 ratio. General study outcomes and caveats: During validation, the model predicted progression to ophthalmopathy a median of roughly 7.1 months ahead of onset, with roughly 65% sensitivity and around 73% specificity. A model built on a 13 V-J signature distinguished ophthalmopathy from stable hyperthyroidism, reaching 85% to 90% sensitivity and under 84% specificity in cross-validation and 80%/75% in testing. Most expanded thyroid clonotypes (frequency above 0.001) were also detected in blood, a finding suggesting that blood repertoires may reflect thyroid immune responses. No statistical method was used to set the sample size in advance, and investigators knew the group allocation.

The CDR3 measures 14 amino acids from cysteine to phenylalanine. Just the 42-base CDR3 DNA is kept, in frame starting at base 1. The germline V gene gives CDR1 as MNHEY and CDR2 as SVGAGI. V is pared back by 5 bases and J by 2 bases, with 12 bases lying between the germline termini. On this clonotype: This receptor's antigen is unknown. Qualities for individual bases were not recorded, and no much larger clone is one base off.

The TCR beta CDR3 regions were amplified from RNA transcripts. The TCR CDR3 was subjected to a first round of RT-PCR using the HTBI primer set and the Qiagen OneStep RT-PCR kit. A second multiplex PCR round built the libraries, followed by size selection and purification. Libraries were sequenced paired-end with 100 bp reads on an Illumina HiSeq2000. Per the authors' processing: SOAPnuke was used to process the raw data, removing reads that contained adapters or uncalled bases, had a mean Phred below 15, or lacked an exact match to the constant primer or identifier. High-quality paired reads were merged using COPE v1.2.5, and each unique nucleotide sequence was defined as a clonotype. MiTCR v1.1 was used to align the clonotypes against IMGT TRBV, TRBD and TRBJ reference segments. Analysis was restricted to V-J combinations with a frequency above 0.0001, which covered 99% to 99.2% of repertoires. A TCS score was defined as the ratio between F50 (clonal expansion) and ExV (chaos), using BLOSUM62-based TCRdist between CDR3 peptides within each V-J. Welch's t-statistics and random forest reduced around 510 V-J features to some 14, which were used in a naive Bayes classifier (R e1071). The similarity between thyroid and blood repertoires was quantified using the Morisita-Horn index. TCRdb cleaned the public reads at Q25 with fastp, built clones with MiXCR and kept in-frame beta chains. For every CDR3 protein sequence, its rows merge into one entry that carries the most common genes and DNA. V and J calls and clone size were set by TCRdb, not the authors. The table for this sample lists hundreds of thousands of distinct CDR3 sequences; 45% of them were counted only once. The ten top clones hold less than 9.5% of the sample.

Any patient with an uncontrolled infection, another autoimmune disease, pregnancy or lactation was excluded. Clinical symptoms, serum thyroxine and TRAb, thyroid ultrasound, and orbital computed tomography formed the basis for the diagnoses. Trizol reagent was used to extract total RNA, and RNA quality was then checked on an Agilent 2100 Bioanalyzer. The clonotype comes from an adult man with Graves' disease, either hyperthyroidism or ophthalmopathy (not recorded which). The rearrangement combines TRBV6-5 with TRBJ2-5; the D gene identity is not certain. Sequenced material: peripheral blood or thyroid tissue (not recorded which). The bases are TGTGCCAGCAGTGAAGGGTGGGCGCAAGAGACCCAGTACTTC. Protein translation: CASSEGWAQETQYF.